A single sample is the source of the 9 T cell receptor beta chains below, sequenced in a study of blood T cell repertoires in COVID-19. Libraries were prepared by immunoSEQ multiplex PCR; TCRdb keeps only in-frame clonotypes and omits some of them. This table has 35,000 to 40,000 clones, 85% to 90% appearing once. Material for sequencing was peripheral blood. The receptors come from a man between 65 and 85 years old with acute or convalescent COVID-19.

This chain links TRBV12-5 with TRBJ2-3; 9 positions agree with TRBD1. V lost 1 base and J lost 4; bases outside the gene matches: 3. Germline values: CDR1 LGHNT, CDR2 FRNRAP. CDR3 length: 15 residues. The CDR3 loop is CASGLGRQGADTQYF. In DNA, the CDR3 is TGTGCTAGTGGTTTGGGGCGACAGGGGGCAGATACGCAGTATTTT.

V and J are TRBV7-9 and TRBJ1-1; 11 bases align to TRBD1. The length of the CDR3 is 15 residues. Per germline, CDR1 SEHNR and CDR2 FQNEAQ (reference sequence). V shed 7 bases and J 3 bases; nucleotides not matched to a gene: 7. CDR3 sequence reads: CASTAWGQGDTEAFF. The CDR3 DNA is TGTGCCAGCACCGCCTGGGGACAGGGGGACACTGAAGCTTTCTTT.

In DNA, the CDR3 is TGTGCCAGCAGCCAAGACCGGTCCCAGCCCCAGCATTTT. As protein: CASSQDRSQPQHF. The chain recombines TRBV3-1 (or the pseudogene TRBV3-2) with TRBJ1-5; no clear D gene. Germline lookup yields CDR1 LGHDT and CDR2 YNNKEL (reference sequence). The V gene lost 0 bases and the J gene lost 7 bases, with 7 bases spanning the gap. The CDR3 length is 13 residues.

The chain combines TRBV7-3 with TRBJ2-1; possible D gene TRBD1, 5 bases. Trimming stripped 5 bases from V and 7 bases from J, with 15 bases between. The germline V gene has CDR1 SGHTA and CDR2 FQGTGA. This CDR3 has 14 residues. CDR3 DNA: TGTGCCAGCAGCCTGGACGATAGGGGAAATGAGCAGTTCTTC. This encodes CASSLDDRGNEQFF.

The V gene is TRBV10-3, the J gene TRBJ2-1, with TRBD1 matching 7 bases. Germline values: CDR1 ENHRY, CDR2 SYGVKD. The CDR3 length is 11 residues. J lost 6 bases, V lost 11 bases, and 4 bases had no gene match. CDR3 in amino acids: CAAAGGNEQFF. The CDR3 DNA follows: TGTGCCGCCGCAGGGGGCAATGAGCAGTTCTTC.

V usage is TRBV27 and J usage is TRBJ1-1; D gene uncertain. The germline gives CDR1 MNHEY, CDR2 SMNVEV (reference sequence). V lost 4 bases, J lost 1 base, and 7 bases lay in between. CDR3 length: 13 amino acids. CDR3 amino acids: CASSYRQNTEAFF. In nucleotides, the CDR3 is TGTGCCAGCAGTTACCGACAGAACACTGAAGCTTTCTTT.

The chain is built from TRBV29-1 and TRBJ1-4, with D possibly TRBD1 on 5 matching bases. This CDR3 comprises 14 residues. Germline loops: CDR1 SQVTM, CDR2 ANQGSEA. V was trimmed by 1 base and J by 0 bases, leaving 6 bases between them. CDR3 protein: CSVEGGATNEKLFF. The CDR3 DNA follows: TGCAGCGTTGAAGGGGGGGCAACTAATGAAAAACTGTTTTTT. Looking up the rest from reference TRBV29-1 and TRBJ1-4 gives the full variable domain: SAVISQKPSRDICQRGTSLTIQCQVDSQVTMMFWYRQQPGQSLTLIATANQGSEATYESGFVIDKFPISRPNLTFSTLTVSNMSPEDSSIYLCSVEGGATNEKLFFGSGTQLSVL.

This clone was seen just once. The chain recombines TRBV7-2 with TRBJ1-2, with no clear D. Trimming took off 5 bases at V and 8 bases at J, with 15 bases between the two ends. The CDR3 sequence is 13 residues long. CDR1 and CDR2 from the germline V gene are SGHTA and FQGNSA. CDR3 nucleotides: TGTGCCAGCAGCGAAGACACAGCGGGGGGCTACACCTTC. Its protein is CASSEDTAGGYTF.

V and J are TRBV27 and TRBJ2-5, with 9 bases fitting TRBD2. The CDR3 is made up of 17 amino acids. The V gene end was trimmed by 1 base and the J gene end by 1 base; junction bases not matched to a gene: 7. The germline V gene has CDR1 MNHEY and CDR2 SMNVEV (reference sequence). CDR3 sequence (DNA): TGTGCCAGCAGTTTATTGGGTAGCGGGGGAGCCCAAGAGACCCAGTACTTC. This gives the protein CASSLLGSGGAQETQYF.